This T cell receptor (beta chain) was sequenced during a study of CD4+ T cells in melanoma. This clone was detected a few times. Using immunoSEQ multiplex PCR, the repertoire was profiled, and TCRdb retains in-frame clones only, with some absent. Here the sample spans over 130,000 clones, about nine tenths being singletons. Losses at the gene ends were 5 bases for V and 2 bases for J; bases not matched to a gene: 2. The CDR3 consists of 13 residues. Germline V lookup: CDR1 SEHNR, CDR2 FQNEAQ (reference sequence). The sequence derives from a human donor with melanoma. V and J are TRBV7-9 and TRBJ2-7; 8 bases line up with TRBD1. This CDR3 reads CASSVGQAYEQYF. The CDR3 nucleotides are TGTGCCAGCAGCGTGGGACAGGCCTACGAGCAGTACTTC.